The T cell receptor (beta chain) under discussion was sequenced for a study of blood T cell repertoires in COVID-19. V lost 2 bases to trimming and J lost 0 bases, with 4 bases between them. The germline CDR1 and CDR2 sequences are MDHEN and SYDVKM. This CDR3 region has 13 residues. As handled by the study authors: From reference gene primer amplification, estimates of nucleated cell counts were derived. Generated by immunoSEQ multiplex PCR, the TCRdb table keeps only in-frame clones and is missing some. V, J and clone size reflect that table, while D and trimming were determined from the DNA. This table holds approximately 260,000 clones, roughly 80% found once.

The sequence was obtained from a man aged 55 to 70 who had recovered from COVID-19. The sequenced material came from peripheral blood. The V call is TRBV28, the J call TRBJ1-2; no definite D call. This CDR3 is CASSLLANYGYTF. In DNA form, the CDR3 reads TGTGCCAGCAGTTTACTAGCTAACTATGGCTACACCTTC.